The TCR beta chain described here comes from a study of cytomegalovirus exposure and HLA in healthy donors. The wider study: Inside one of the first data releases sat 75 million to 100 million unique TCRs taken from HLA-typed donors.

Study results and caveats: When a later analysis compared HLA-associated TCR beta chains with equally common others, the HLA-associated chains turned out to be more clonally expanded and to have lower generation probabilities. Most CMV-associated TCR beta chains appeared HLA-restricted in a later analysis. Serostatus for CMV was the only available immune exposure information.

Germline lookup yields CDR1 SGHTA and CDR2 FQGNSA. The CDR3 consists of 19 residues. The V gene end was trimmed by 1 base and the J gene end by 10 bases; junction bases not matched to a gene: 20. With 60 Vbeta and 13 Jbeta primers, the PCR was carried out. The protocol was immunoSEQ multiplex PCR, while the TCRdb copy is restricted to in-frame clones and leaves out a portion. The sample has some 140,000 clones; roughly 83% are singletons. Comments on this clone: Its target is not known.

This TCR derives from a female donor in good health and CMV-seronegative. V is TRBV7-2 and J is TRBJ2-1; 9 positions match TRBD2. The sample was PBMCs. This CDR3 is CASSLGLWGRGGPADEQFF. The CDR3 DNA follows: TGTGCCAGCAGCTTAGGCCTCTGGGGGCGGGGGGGCCCAGCGGACGAGCAGTTCTTC.